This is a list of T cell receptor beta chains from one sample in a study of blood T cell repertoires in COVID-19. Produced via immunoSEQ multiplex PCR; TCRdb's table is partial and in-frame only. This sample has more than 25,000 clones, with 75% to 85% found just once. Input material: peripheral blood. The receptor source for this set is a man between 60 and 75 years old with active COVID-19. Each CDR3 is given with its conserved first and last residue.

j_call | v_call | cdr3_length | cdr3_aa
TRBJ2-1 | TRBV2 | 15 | CASGGPSGGHNEQFF
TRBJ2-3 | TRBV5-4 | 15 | CASRSTSAYTDTQYF
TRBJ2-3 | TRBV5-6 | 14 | CASSSLGRTDTQYF
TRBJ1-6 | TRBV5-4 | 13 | CASSEEGGSPLHF
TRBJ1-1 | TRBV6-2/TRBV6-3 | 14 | CASSTRQGLAEAFF
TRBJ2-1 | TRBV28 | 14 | CASKKGGAYNEQFF
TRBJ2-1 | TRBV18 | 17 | CASSPALAGSWGNEQFF
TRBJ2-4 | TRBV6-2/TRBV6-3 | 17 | CASSYHTGGAAKNIQYF
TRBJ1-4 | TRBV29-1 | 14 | CSVEVGRPNEKLFF
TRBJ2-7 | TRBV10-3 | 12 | CAISTETYEQYF
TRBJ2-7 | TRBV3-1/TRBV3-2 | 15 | CASRTTSGASYEQYF
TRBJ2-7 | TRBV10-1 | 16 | CASSGGLAGVISEQYF
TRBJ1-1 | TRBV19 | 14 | CASGQGNVRTEAFF
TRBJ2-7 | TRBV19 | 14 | CASNSGEVSYEQYF
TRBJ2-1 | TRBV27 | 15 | CASNPDRGGYNEQFF
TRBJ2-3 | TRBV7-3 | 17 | CASSLRPPPGGTDTQYF
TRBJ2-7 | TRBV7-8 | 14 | CASSLGTSGNEQYF
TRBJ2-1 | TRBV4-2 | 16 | CASSQESASVGNEQFF
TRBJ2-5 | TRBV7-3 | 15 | CASSSGLAIGETQYF
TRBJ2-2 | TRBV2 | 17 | CASSERGQGTAIGELFF
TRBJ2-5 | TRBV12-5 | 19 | CASGLVVGMAGREQETQYF
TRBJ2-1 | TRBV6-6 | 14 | CASTITGGGDEQFF
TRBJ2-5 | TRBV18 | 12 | CASSAVGETQYF
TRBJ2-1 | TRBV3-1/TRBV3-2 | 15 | CASSQLAGGVREQFF
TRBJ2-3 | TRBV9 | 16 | CASTEREGPYTDTQYF
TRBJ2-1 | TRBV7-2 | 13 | CASSIAANNEQFF
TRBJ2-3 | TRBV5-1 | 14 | CASSWVGYTDTQYF
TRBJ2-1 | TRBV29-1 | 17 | CSVTGTSGRVAYNEQFF
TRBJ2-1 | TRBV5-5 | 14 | CASSTSGTSLEQFF
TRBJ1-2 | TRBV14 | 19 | CASSRARQGGRSRLYGYTF
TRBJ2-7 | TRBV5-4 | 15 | CASSFAWESSYEQYF
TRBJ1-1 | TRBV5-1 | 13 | CASGLRGNTEAFF
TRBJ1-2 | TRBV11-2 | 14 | CASRKGGAEYGYTF
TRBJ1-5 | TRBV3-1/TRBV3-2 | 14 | CASSPRGTGQPQHF
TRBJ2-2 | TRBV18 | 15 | CASSPRRGNTGELFF
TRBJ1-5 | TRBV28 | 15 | CASSLAAARNQPQHF
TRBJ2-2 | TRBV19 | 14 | CAIYRSYTTGELFF
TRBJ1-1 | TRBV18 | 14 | CASSPVSGYTEAFF
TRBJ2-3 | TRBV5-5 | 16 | CASSLAGSANTDTQYF
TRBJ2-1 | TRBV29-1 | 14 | CSVTRDAAYNEQFF
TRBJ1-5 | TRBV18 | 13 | CASTGTVNQPQHF